A selection of T cell receptor beta chains follows, all from one sample in a study of shared clonotypes between healthy human individuals. Only in-frame clones appear in the TCRdb table, and some are missing; sequencing was by immunoSEQ multiplex PCR. This repertoire shows some 1,100,000 clones, more than 75% found once; its top ten account for about 0.52%. Sequencing was carried out using memory CD4+ T cells from PBMCs. Source of these receptors: a man between 18 and 35 years old in good health. Some clones in this sample may be carry-over from other donors' samples. The CDR3 runs from the conserved cysteine through the conserved F or W. D genes are given only for firm matches. Expanded clones are given a class, and other clones once, few, many or no size at all.

abundance | d_gene | j_gene | v_gene | CDR3nt | CDR3aa
- | TRBD1 | TRBJ1-2 | TRBV19 | TGTGCCAGTAGTACTTCGGGGTTGGACAGGTCCAGGGGCTACACCTTC | CASSTSGLDRSRGYTF
- | - | TRBJ2-5 | TRBV15 | TGTGCCACCAGCAGAGAGTTATCGGGGGCCTATGAGACCCAGTACTTC | CATSRELSGAYETQYF
- | TRBD2 | TRBJ2-5 | TRBV2 | TGTGCCAGCAGCGGAATAGCGGGGGTCGAGGAGACCCAGTACTTC | CASSGIAGVEETQYF
- | - | TRBJ1-2 | TRBV21-1 | TGTGCCAGCAGCGACAGGGATGGCTACACCTTC | CASSDRDGYTF
- | - | TRBJ2-7 | TRBV7-2 | TGTGCCAGCAGCTTAGAGGAAAGATACGAGCAGTACTTC | CASSLEERYEQYF
- | - | TRBJ2-3 | TRBV7-8 | TGTGCCAGCAGCTCTTTAACTGGGACGCAGTATTTT | CASSSLTGTQYF
- | TRBD2 | TRBJ2-1 | TRBV6-1 | TGTGCCAGCAGTGGCCAACTAGCGTCCGTGAATGAGCAGTTCTTC | CASSGQLASVNEQFF
few | - | TRBJ2-7 | TRBV7-9 | TGTGCCAGCAGCAGAGAGGTTCGGGATGAGCAGTACTTC | CASSREVRDEQYF
- | - | TRBJ1-2 | TRBV27 | TGTGCCAGCAGCGGACGCGACTATGGCTACACCTTC | CASSGRDYGYTF
- | - | TRBJ1-2 | TRBV9 | TGTGCCAGCAGCCCACGGGGGGCCTATGGCTACACCTTC | CASSPRGAYGYTF
few | TRBD1 | TRBJ1-5 | TRBV28 | TGTGCCAGCAGTTCAGCAGGGACAGGGAATCAGCCCCAGCATTTT | CASSSAGTGNQPQHF
- | - | TRBJ1-2 | TRBV30 | TGTGCCTGGAGTGTCCAGGGCGGGGGCTACACCTTC | CAWSVQGGGYTF
- | - | TRBJ2-7 | TRBV9 | TGTGCCAGCAGCGTATCGTGGGGGTCCTCCTACGAGCAGTACTTC | CASSVSWGSSYEQYF
- | - | TRBJ2-7 | TRBV28 | TGTGCCAGCAGTTACTCAGGGGTAAGGCACGAGCAGTACTTC | CASSYSGVRHEQYF
- | TRBD1 | TRBJ2-7 | TRBV2 | TGTGCCAGCAGAGCGACAGGGTCCTCCTACGAGCAGTACTTC | CASRATGSSYEQYF
once | TRBD1 | TRBJ2-1 | TRBV29-1 | TGCAGCGTCGGGGGTGGGACAGGGCTCTTGTTATCCTACAATGAGCAGTTCTTC | CSVGGGTGLLLSYNEQFF
- | - | TRBJ2-5 | TRBV18 | TGTGCCAGCTCCCAATATAGGAGGGAACTCCAAGAGACCCAGTACTTC | CASSQYRRELQETQYF
- | - | TRBJ2-5 | TRBV21-1 | TGTGCCACGGCCCTTGGGCAGTGTAAAGAGACCCAGTACTTC | CATALGQCKETQYF
once | - | TRBJ2-5 | TRBV11-3 | TGTGCCAGCAGCTTAGGAGTAGTTGGTCAAGAGACCCAGTACTTC | CASSLGVVGQETQYF
- | TRBD1 | TRBJ1-5 | TRBV28 | TGTGCCAGCAGTTTGACAGGGCATCAGCCCCAGCATTTT | CASSLTGHQPQHF
- | - | TRBJ1-2 | TRBV27 | TGTGCCAGCAGTTTGAGACGGGGCTACGGCTACACCTTC | CASSLRRGYGYTF
- | TRBD1 | TRBJ2-1 | TRBV10-3 | TGTGCCACCAGGGACAGCTCCTACAATGAGCAGTTCTTC | CATRDSSYNEQFF
few | - | TRBJ1-2 | TRBV5-1 | TGCGCCAGCAGCCTGCCCGCGTTTGGCTACACCTTC | CASSLPAFGYTF
many | - | TRBJ2-5 | TRBV4-3 | TGCGCCAGCAGCCAAGATTTGGCCAGGCAAGAGACCCAGTACTTC | CASSQDLARQETQYF
- | TRBD1 | TRBJ2-7 | TRBV5-4 | TGTGCCAGCAGCAGGGACAGGGGTTCCTACGAGCAGTACTTC | CASSRDRGSYEQYF
- | TRBD1 | TRBJ2-7 | TRBV15 | TGTGCCACCAGCAGAGACGGGACAGGGGTCTACGAGCAGTACTTC | CATSRDGTGVYEQYF
many | - | TRBJ1-2 | TRBV28 | TGTGCCAGCCACCCAACCGCGGGGTATGGCTACACCTTC | CASHPTAGYGYTF
- | TRBD2 | TRBJ2-1 | TRBV19 | TGTGCCAGTAGTTCTCGGACTAGCGGGATTTACAATGAGCAGTTCTTC | CASSSRTSGIYNEQFF
many | - | TRBJ2-7 | TRBV27 | TGTGCCAGCAGTTCTCGGCGAGACGGTACCTACGAGCAGTACTTC | CASSSRRDGTYEQYF
few | - | TRBJ1-1 | TRBV30 | TGTGCCTGGATGGGTGGGAACACTGAAGCTTTCTTT | CAWMGGNTEAFF
- | - | TRBJ1-2 | TRBV7-2 | TGTGCCAGCAGCTTCGGATTCTATGGCTACACCTTC | CASSFGFYGYTF
few | TRBD2 | TRBJ2-3 | TRBV5-1 | TGCGCCAGCAGCTTGAGGGGACTAGCGGAGCCGCAGTATTTT | CASSLRGLAEPQYF
- | - | TRBJ1-4 | TRBV5-1 | TGCGCCAGCAGCTTGGGAGTAAGGAATGAAAAACTGTTTTTT | CASSLGVRNEKLFF
- | TRBD1 | TRBJ2-3 | TRBV5-6 | TGTGCCAGCAGCTTGCCGCCGGGACAGGGGCGGGATACGCAGTATTTT | CASSLPPGQGRDTQYF
few | - | TRBJ2-6 | TRBV7-9 | TGTGCCAGCAGCTTACAGGGTGCTGGGGCCAACGTCCTGACTTTC | CASSLQGAGANVLTF
few | - | TRBJ2-7 | TRBV7-8 | TGTGCCAGCAGCTTAATCGACGAGCAGTACTTC | CASSLIDEQYF
once | - | TRBJ2-1 | TRBV5-1 | TGCGCCAGCAGCTTGGACAGGGTAAATAGGAATGAGCAGTTCTTC | CASSLDRVNRNEQFF
- | TRBD2 | TRBJ2-2 | TRBV5-1 | TGCGCCAGCAGCAAGGGGATAGCGGGATATACCGGGGAGCTGTTTTTT | CASSKGIAGYTGELFF
- | TRBD1 | TRBJ1-1 | TRBV27 | TGTGCCAGCAGCCGGGACAGGGTCAGGGACACTGAAGCTTTCTTT | CASSRDRVRDTEAFF
- | - | TRBJ2-5 | TRBV7-6 | TGTGCCAGCAGCTTAGACCGAGTGCAGCAAGAGACCCAGTACTTC | CASSLDRVQQETQYF
- | TRBD1 | TRBJ2-7 | TRBV6-6 | TGTGCCAGCCGGGACAGGGCCTACGAGCAGTACTTC | CASRDRAYEQYF